This TCR beta chain was documented in a study of neurological immune-mediated disorders. Ten or more counts support this clonotype. As for time point: longitudinal time-point 1 (baseline). The CDR3 extends over 14 amino acids. The V gene end was trimmed by 1 base and the J gene end by 6 bases; junction bases not matched to a gene: 3. TCRdb reanalysed the 5' RACE reads using MiXCR and keeps one entry per CDR3 protein. The data contain tens of thousands of distinct CDR3 sequences, roughly 13% of them seen just once; the ten biggest clones take up 4.6%. Sequencing was done on a sample of PBMCs. The sequence came from a female donor with HTLV-1-associated myelopathy (HAM/TSP). V gene TRBV12-3 or TRBV12-4 combines with J gene TRBJ2-1; the match to TRBD2 covers 7 bases. The CDR3 DNA is TGTGCCAGCAGTTTAGGGGGGGGGAGCAATGAGCAGTTCTTC. Encoded protein: CASSLGGGSNEQFF.